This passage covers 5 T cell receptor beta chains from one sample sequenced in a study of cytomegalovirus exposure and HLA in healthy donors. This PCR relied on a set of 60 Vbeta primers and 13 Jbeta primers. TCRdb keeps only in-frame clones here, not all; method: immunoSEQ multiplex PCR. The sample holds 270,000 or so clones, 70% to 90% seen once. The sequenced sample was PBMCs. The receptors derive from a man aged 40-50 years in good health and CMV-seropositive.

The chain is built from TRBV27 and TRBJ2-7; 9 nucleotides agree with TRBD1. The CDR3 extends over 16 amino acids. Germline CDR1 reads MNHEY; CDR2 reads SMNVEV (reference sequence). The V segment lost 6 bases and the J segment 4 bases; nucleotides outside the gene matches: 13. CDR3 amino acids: CASSPDPWDRAYEQYF. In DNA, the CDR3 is TGTGCCAGCAGCCCCGATCCCTGGGACAGGGCTTACGAGCAGTACTTC.

The CDR3, as DNA: TGTGCCAGCAGCTCCCGGGATCTAGTAAATACGCAGTATTTT. It codes for CASSSRDLVNTQYF. The chain links TRBV7-9 to TRBJ2-3; maybe TRBD2 (5 bases). Germline values: CDR1 SEHNR, CDR2 FQNEAQ (reference sequence). The CDR3 is 14 amino acids. Trimming took 4 bases from V and 7 from J, leaving 15 bases between them. The variable domain in full, completed from reference TRBV7-9 and TRBJ2-3, reads DTGVSQNPRHKITKRGQNVTFRCDPISEHNRLYWYRQTLGQGPEFLTYFQNEAQLEKSRLLSDRFSAERPKGSFSTLEIQRTEQGDSAMYLCASSSRDLVNTQYFGPGTRLTVL.

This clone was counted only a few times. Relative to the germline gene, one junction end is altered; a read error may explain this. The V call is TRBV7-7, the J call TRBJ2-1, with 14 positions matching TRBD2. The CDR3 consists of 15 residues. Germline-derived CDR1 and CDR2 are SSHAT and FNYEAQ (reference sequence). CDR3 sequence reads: CASSRTSGRMNEQFF. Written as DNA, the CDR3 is TGTGCTAGCAGTCGGACTAGCGGGAGGATGAATGAGCAGTTCTTC.

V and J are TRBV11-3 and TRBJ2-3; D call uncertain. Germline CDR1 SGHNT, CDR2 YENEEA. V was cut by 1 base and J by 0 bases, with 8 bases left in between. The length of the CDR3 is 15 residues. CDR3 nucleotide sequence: TGTGCCAGCAGCTTAGTGGGCAGAAGCACAGATACGCAGTATTTT. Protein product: CASSLVGRSTDTQYF.

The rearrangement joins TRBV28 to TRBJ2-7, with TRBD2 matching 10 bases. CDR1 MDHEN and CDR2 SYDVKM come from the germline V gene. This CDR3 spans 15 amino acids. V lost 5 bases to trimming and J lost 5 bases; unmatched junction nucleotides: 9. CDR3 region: CASSPSGSMSHEQYF. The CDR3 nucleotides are TGTGCCAGCAGTCCTAGCGGGAGTATGAGCCACGAGCAGTACTTC.